The next 26 T cell receptor beta chains were all read from a single sample in a study of T cell responses to AZD1222 COVID-19 vaccine (dated by TCRdb to the early 2020s). The meaning of the sample's time point label: baseline before first vaccination. The receptor library was made with the immunoSEQ multiplex PCR assay. Imported from immuneACCESS, the table was reduced by TCRdb to in-frame sequences with V and J called. These copies leave out some clones; in studies compared against another copy, an unresolved V gene accounts for under half, and the cause of the remainder is not known. The sample table holds about 180,000 clones, of which 80% to 90% were seen once. 6.9% of the sample is taken by the ten largest. Sequenced material: peripheral blood, taken on day 0 of AZD1222 vaccination. The receptor set was obtained from an adult in good health.

This clone was detected only once. The V and J genes are TRBV1 and TRBJ2-3; the table names TRBD2, a call not compared with the DNA. TRBV1 is marked as a pseudogene. The CDR3 sequence is 19 residues long. The CDR3 DNA sequence: TGCACCAGCAGTCCCGAGGTAGCGGGGGGCCGAAGGGGCACAGATACGCAGTATTTT. Its translation: CTSSPEVAGGRRGTDTQYF.

The chain uses TRBV9 and TRBJ1-6; D might be TRBD1 (5 bases). In germline, CDR1 is SGDLS, CDR2 YYNGEE. The CDR3 has 13 amino acids. V was trimmed by 4 bases and J by 9 bases, leaving 11 bases between them. The CDR3 reads CASSQSGGSPLHF. For the CDR3, the DNA is TGTGCCAGCAGCCAATCGGGGGGTTCACCCCTCCACTTT.

In DNA, the CDR3 is TGTGCCAGCAGCCAGTCGACAGGGACGGGCCAGCCCCAGCATTTT. As protein: CASSQSTGTGQPQHF. V gene TRBV3-1 (or the pseudogene TRBV3-2) combines with J gene TRBJ1-5; 7 nucleotides match TRBD1. Trimming removed 3 bases from V and 7 bases from J; junction bases left unmatched: 9. This CDR3 spans 15 amino acids. Germline V CDR1 and CDR2: LGHDT, YNNKEL (reference sequence).

The chain links TRBV12-5 to TRBJ2-2; the D gene is possibly TRBD1 (5 bases). This CDR3 comprises 14 residues. Per germline, CDR1 LGHNT and CDR2 FRNRAP. V was clipped by 2 bases and J by 4 bases, with 8 bases between them. DNA for the CDR3: TGTGCTAGTGGTTTGTCAGGGCTCACCGGGGAGCTGTTTTTT. Residues: CASGLSGLTGELFF.

The chain carries TRBV27 and TRBJ2-2; 9 bases are a match to TRBD2. Losses at the gene ends were 5 bases for V and 7 bases for J; bases not matched to a gene: 8. CDR1 is MNHEY, CDR2 SMNVEV, per germline (reference sequence). This CDR3 is 15 amino acids long. CDR3 nucleotides: TGTGCCAGCAGTATCGGGACTAGCATTGGCGGGGAGCTGTTTTTT. It codes for CASSIGTSIGGELFF.

The chain employs TRBV5-4 and TRBJ2-7; 10 bases fit TRBD1. Germline V gene lookup returns CDR1 SGHNT and CDR2 YYREEE (reference sequence). The CDR3 has 15 amino acids. With 3 bases clipped from V and 4 bases from J, the junction kept 7 bases outside the gene matches. CDR3 residues: CASSYGSGQGYEQYF. The CDR3 nucleotides are TGTGCCAGCAGCTACGGTTCGGGACAGGGGTACGAGCAGTACTTC.

The chain has TRBV6-5 and TRBJ2-7, with D possibly TRBD2 on 6 matching bases. V lost 3 bases to trimming and J lost 4 bases, with 7 bases between them. The CDR3 has 12 amino acids. CDR1 MNHEY and CDR2 SVGAGI come from the germline V gene. This chain's CDR3 is CASSYGRYEQYV. As DNA, the CDR3 is TGTGCCAGCAGTTATGGGAGGTACGAGCAGTACGTC.

This chain links TRBV7-9 with TRBJ1-3; D gene ambiguous. Per germline, CDR1 SEHNR and CDR2 FQNEAQ (reference sequence). The CDR3 has 16 residues. V gave up 1 base and J gave up 0 bases, with 10 bases separating them. CDR3 amino acids: CASSLGDTPSGNTIYF. The CDR3 nucleotides read TGTGCCAGCAGCTTAGGAGACACTCCCTCTGGAAACACCATATATTTT.

The chain joins TRBV6-5 to TRBJ2-2; possibly TRBD1 for D (6 bases). CDR1 is MNHEY, CDR2 SVGAGI, per germline. Trimming removed 6 bases at V and 4 bases at J, with 12 bases between. This CDR3 is built from 14 residues. The DNA of the CDR3 is TGTGCCAGCAGAACTACAGGGATCACCGGGGAGCTGTTTTTT. It yields the protein CASRTTGITGELFF.

This chain uses TRBV27 with TRBJ2-7; D is possibly TRBD1 or TRBD2 (5 bases each). This CDR3 comprises 14 residues. The V gene lost 2 bases and the J gene lost 2 bases, with 10 bases spanning the gap. Germline V gene lookup returns CDR1 MNHEY and CDR2 SMNVEV (reference sequence). For the CDR3, the DNA is TGTGCCAGCAGTTTACAGGGACCAGCCTACGAGCAGTACTTC. It encodes CASSLQGPAYEQYF.

This clone was seen a single time. The DNA of the CDR3 is TGTGCCAGCAGCTTATGGGGCAGGACTGAAGCTTTCTTT. This gives the protein CASSLWGRTEAFF. The chain recombines TRBV11-1 with TRBJ1-1; D might be TRBD1 (5 bases). V lost 2 bases, J lost 5 bases, and 9 bases lay in between. Germline V gives CDR1 SGHAT, CDR2 FQDESV (reference sequence). This CDR3 is built from 13 residues.

The V and J genes are TRBV5-1 and TRBJ2-1; 15 nucleotides line up with TRBD2. The CDR3 loop spans 15 amino acids. The trim removed 4 bases at V and 8 bases at J, leaving 4 bases unmatched. Looked up from germline, CDR1 is SGHRS and CDR2 is YFSETQ. The CDR3 nucleotides read TGCGCCAGCAGCCGGACTAGCGGGGGGGATGATGAGCAGTTCTTC. The encoded protein is CASSRTSGGDDEQFF.

This clone is labeled large. This chain uses TRBV12-3 or TRBV12-4 with TRBJ2-1, with 8 bases identical to TRBD2. After removal of 6 bases from V and 10 bases from J, the junction contained 8 bases not matched to a gene. This CDR3 has 13 amino acids. CDR3 sequence: CASSPSGLGEQFF. CDR3 bases: TGTGCCAGCAGCCCGTCGGGACTAGGGGAGCAGTTCTTC.

V usage is TRBV7-6 and J usage is TRBJ2-5; 14 bases are a match to TRBD2. CDR3 length equals 16 residues. CDR1 and CDR2 (germline): SGHVS, FNYEAQ. Trimming took 1 base from V and 4 from J; bases not matched to a gene: 2. The CDR3 bases are TGTGCCAGCAGCTTAGGTGGACTAGCGGGGGGAGAGACCCAGTACTTC. Residues: CASSLGGLAGGETQYF.

V and J are TRBV28 and TRBJ2-7; TRBD2 matches at 7 bases. The trim removed 6 bases at V and 3 bases at J, leaving 8 bases unmatched. Germline CDR1 reads MDHEN; CDR2 reads SYDVKM. The CDR3 is 14 residues long. CDR3 coding DNA: TGTGCCAGCAGCCCTGCGGTAGCGGGCTACGAGCAGTACTTC. The encoded protein is CASSPAVAGYEQYF.

The V call is TRBV7-9, the J call TRBJ2-1; no reliable D call. Germline-derived CDR1 and CDR2 are SEHNR and FQNEAQ (reference sequence). With 1 base removed from V and 6 bases from J, the gap between germline ends came to 7 bases. The CDR3 contains 13 residues. The CDR3 here is CASSLEGRNEQFF. CDR3 sequence (DNA): TGTGCCAGCAGCTTAGAGGGCCGCAATGAGCAGTTCTTC.

The V gene is TRBV18, the J gene TRBJ1-2; TRBD1 aligns across 8 bases. Per the germline V gene, CDR1 is KGHSH and CDR2 is LQKENI. The V segment lost 3 bases and the J segment 3 bases; nucleotides outside the gene matches: 3. There are 14 residues in the CDR3. CDR3 bases: TGTGCCAGCTCACCGGGACAGGATGACTATGGCTACACCTTC. It codes for CASSPGQDDYGYTF. The full variable domain, rest sourced from reference TRBV18 and TRBJ1-2, is NAGVMQNPRHLVRRRGQEARLRCSPMKGHSHVYWYRQLPEEGLKFMVYLQKENIIDESGMPKERFSAEFPKEGPSILRIQQVVRGDSAAYFCASSPGQDDYGYTFGSGTRLTVV.

This chain links TRBV6-1 with TRBJ2-7, with a tentative D call TRBD2 (5 bases). The V and J ends lost 2 bases and 5 bases respectively, with 13 bases between them. Germline loops: CDR1 MNHNS, CDR2 SASEGT. This CDR3 comprises 14 residues. The CDR3 DNA reads as TGTGCCAGCAGTGAACGAGGGATCCCCGACGAGCAGTACGTC. Encoded protein: CASSERGIPDEQYV.

This clone was counted only a few times. This chain joins TRBV20-1 and TRBJ2-7, with TRBD1 matching 7 bases. CDR1 and CDR2 from the germline V gene are DFQATT and SNEGSKA (reference sequence). The CDR3 contains 14 residues. V gave up 3 bases and J gave up 2 bases; unmatched junction bases: 7. For the CDR3, the DNA is TGCAGTGCTAGTCACAGGGGAAAAACCTACGAGCAGTACTTC. This encodes CSASHRGKTYEQYF.

This rearrangement joins TRBV11-2 to TRBJ2-1, with 9 bases matching TRBD2. V was clipped by 5 bases and J by 10 bases; unmatched bases: 12. Per germline, CDR1 SGHAT and CDR2 FQNNGV. The CDR3 totals 15 residues. CDR3 in DNA: TGTGCCAGCAGCCCAAGGGTACTAGCGGGTGGAGAGCAGTTCTTC. It translates to CASSPRVLAGGEQFF.

The chain joins TRBV13 to TRBJ2-5; 9 bases map to TRBD1. This CDR3 has 14 amino acids. Per germline, CDR1 PRHDT and CDR2 FYEKMQ (reference sequence). The trim removed 4 bases at V and 4 bases at J, leaving 4 bases unmatched. The CDR3 loop is CASSSGQGTETQYF. In nucleotides, the CDR3 is TGTGCCAGCAGCTCCGGACAGGGGACAGAGACCCAGTACTTC.

The CDR3: CASSQLVTEAFF. CDR3 DNA sequence: TGTGCCAGCAGCCAACTCGTCACTGAAGCTTTCTTT. The V gene is TRBV6-2 or TRBV6-3, the J gene TRBJ1-1; unclear D gene. Trimming stripped 6 bases from V and 4 bases from J, with 9 bases between. Germline CDR1 is MNHEY and CDR2 is SVGEGT. This CDR3 spans 12 amino acids.

This clone was observed a few times. This chain uses TRBV19 with TRBJ1-6, with 7 bases matching TRBD1. With 6 bases clipped from V and 7 bases from J, the junction kept 6 bases outside the gene matches. The germline V gene encodes CDR1 LNHDA and CDR2 SQIVND (reference sequence). The CDR3 spans 14 residues. The CDR3 coding sequence is TGTGCCAGTAGAACACAGGGGAGGAATTCACCCCTCCACTTT. Encoded protein: CASRTQGRNSPLHF.

This clone is a singleton in its sample. This chain connects TRBV21-1 to TRBJ2-7; the D call in the table, TRBD1, was not verified against the DNA. TRBV21-1 is marked as a pseudogene. The CDR3 is 18 amino acids. The CDR3 nucleotides are TGTGCCAGCAGCAAGGAGGGACAGGGATCCTTAACCTCCTACGAGCAGTACGTC. Translation: CASSKEGQGSLTSYEQYV.

The chain recombines TRBV7-6 with TRBJ2-2; weak D call: TRBD2 (6 bases). Per the germline V gene, CDR1 is SGHVS and CDR2 is FNYEAQ. This CDR3 contains 12 residues. V lost 2 bases to trimming and J lost 12 bases, with 10 bases between them. The CDR3 coding sequence is TGTGCCAGCAGCTTAAACGGGGGAAAGCTGTTTTTT. Translated, it gives CASSLNGGKLFF.

The V and J genes are TRBV5-1 and TRBJ2-1, with no clear D. From germline, CDR1 is SGHRS and CDR2 YFSETQ. This CDR3 comprises 15 residues. The ends were cut back, 5 bases at V and 0 bases at J, with 12 bases in the middle. The CDR3 coding sequence is TGCGCCAGCAGAGATAGCTTTTCCTCCTACAATGAGCAGTTCTTC. It is translated as CASRDSFSSYNEQFF.